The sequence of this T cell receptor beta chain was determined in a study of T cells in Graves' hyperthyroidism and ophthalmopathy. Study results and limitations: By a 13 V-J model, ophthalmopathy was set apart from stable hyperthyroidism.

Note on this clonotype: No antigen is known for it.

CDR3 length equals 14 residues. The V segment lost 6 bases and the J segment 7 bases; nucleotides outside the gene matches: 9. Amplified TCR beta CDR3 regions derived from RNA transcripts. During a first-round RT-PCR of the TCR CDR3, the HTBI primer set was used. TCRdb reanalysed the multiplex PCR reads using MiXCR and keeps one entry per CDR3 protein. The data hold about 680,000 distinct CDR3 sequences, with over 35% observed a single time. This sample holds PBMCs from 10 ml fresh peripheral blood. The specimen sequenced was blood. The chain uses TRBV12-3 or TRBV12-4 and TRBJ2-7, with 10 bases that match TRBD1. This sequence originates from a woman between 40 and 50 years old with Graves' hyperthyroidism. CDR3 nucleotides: TGTGCCAGCAGCCCTGGACAGGGGGTAGAAGAGCAGTACTTC. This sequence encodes CASSPGQGVEEQYF.